This T cell receptor (beta chain) was sequenced during a study of blood T cell repertoires in COVID-19. The table came from immunoSEQ multiplex PCR; TCRdb's copy has only in-frame clones and leaves some out. The sample yields a few hundred thousand clones, roughly 85% seen once. Germline CDR1 reads GTSNPN; CDR2 reads SVGIG (reference sequence). With V trimmed by 3 bases and J by 5 bases, 15 bases remained unmatched. This CDR3 has 16 amino acids. The clonotype was recovered from a woman in her 30s with active or convalescent COVID-19. Sequencing was done on a sample of peripheral blood. The chain recombines TRBV30 with TRBJ1-2; TRBD1 matches at 7 bases. In nucleotides, the CDR3 is TGTGCCTGGAGCCTAAGACGACAGGGTCCCGCTTATGGCTACACCTTC. Its protein is CAWSLRRQGPAYGYTF.